Below, 20 T cell receptor beta chains from the same sample are listed, as sequenced in a study of cytomegalovirus exposure and HLA in healthy donors. The primer mix had 60 Vbeta and 13 Jbeta primers. TCRdb keeps only in-frame clones here, not all; method: immunoSEQ multiplex PCR. The sample shows about 130,000 clones, about two thirds of them seen only once. Sequenced: PBMCs. These receptors all come from a human donor in good health.

V is TRBV5-6 and J is TRBJ1-2, with 8 bases matching TRBD1. CDR3 length: 15 residues. The trim removed 0 bases at V and 5 bases at J, leaving 6 bases unmatched. Germline assignment: CDR1 SGHDT and CDR2 YYEEEE. CDR3 region: CASSLVGRGQYGYTF. Written as DNA, the CDR3 is TGTGCCAGCAGCTTGGTCGGCAGGGGGCAATATGGCTACACCTTC.

The V call is TRBV6-6, the J call TRBJ2-1; TRBD2 agrees at 9 bases. Germline loops: CDR1 MNHNY, CDR2 SVGAGI (reference sequence). V was clipped by 7 bases and J by 4 bases; unmatched bases: 8. The CDR3 sequence is 15 residues long. CDR3: CASKFRTSEYNEQFF. The DNA of the CDR3 is TGTGCCAGCAAATTTAGGACTAGCGAATACAATGAGCAGTTCTTC.

V gene TRBV7-9 combines with J gene TRBJ2-3; 10 bases are a match to TRBD2. The V and J ends lost 5 bases and 13 bases, in that order; junction bases with no gene match: 15. Germline V gives CDR1 SEHNR, CDR2 FQNEAQ (reference sequence). The CDR3 is made up of 15 amino acids. CDR3 sequence reads: CASSRTSGSPGAKYF. CDR3 nucleotides: TGTGCCAGCAGCCGGACTAGCGGATCTCCGGGGGCTAAGTATTTT.

The V and J genes are TRBV7-2 and TRBJ1-2; 10 positions agree with TRBD1. In germline, CDR1 is SGHTA, CDR2 FQGNSA. This CDR3 region has 14 residues. J lost 11 bases, V lost 5 bases, and 11 bases had no gene match. The CDR3 here is CASSARTGGRGYTF. CDR3 nucleotides: TGTGCCAGCAGCGCCCGGACAGGGGGAAGGGGGTACACCTTC.

This rearrangement joins TRBV20-1 to TRBJ2-7, with D uncertain. CDR1 and CDR2 (germline): DFQATT, SNEGSKA (reference sequence). The CDR3 length is 11 residues. The V and J ends lost 3 bases and 7 bases respectively, with 10 bases between them. The DNA for the CDR3 is TGCAGTGCTAGGTTCTCCAGGGAGCAGTACTTC. Translated, it gives CSARFSREQYF.

The rearrangement uses TRBV4-1 and TRBJ2-3; D is ambiguous. This CDR3 comprises 14 residues. The V gene's germline CDR1 is MGHRA and CDR2 YSYEKL. Trimming shortened V by 2 bases and J by 2 bases, and 8 bases separated the two germline ends. CDR3 region: CASSQLDHTDTQYF. In DNA form, the CDR3 reads TGCGCCAGCAGCCAACTAGACCACACAGATACGCAGTATTTT.

The DNA for the CDR3 is TGCGCCAGCAGCTTCACGACTAGTGGAAATGAGCAGTTCTTC. Protein product: CASSFTTSGNEQFF. The genes are TRBV5-1 and TRBJ2-1; TRBD2 is a possible D gene (6 bases). V lost 2 bases and J lost 7, with 13 bases in between. There are 14 residues in the CDR3. Germline V gene lookup returns CDR1 SGHRS and CDR2 YFSETQ.

This clone was detected only a few times. The rearrangement uses TRBV4-2 and TRBJ2-3; 8 nucleotides line up with TRBD2. CDR1 and CDR2 from the germline V gene are LGHNA and YNFKEQ. The length of the CDR3 is 17 residues. V gave up 0 bases and J gave up 5 bases; unmatched junction bases: 10. This chain's CDR3 is CASSQDKGRSGGDTQYF. The CDR3 region has the DNA TGTGCCAGCAGCCAAGATAAAGGCCGAAGCGGGGGAGATACGCAGTATTTT.

CDR3 amino acids: CASSPYGYGSYGYTF. The CDR3 coding sequence is TGTGCCAGCAGTCCATACGGATACGGGTCCTATGGCTACACCTTC. V is TRBV6-5 and J is TRBJ1-2; unclear D gene. Germline V gene sequence: CDR1 MNHEY, CDR2 SVGAGI. Trimming stripped 5 bases from V and 4 bases from J, with 17 bases between. The CDR3 contains 15 residues.

This clone occurred a few times. This rearrangement joins TRBV5-1 to TRBJ2-3; D is perhaps TRBD2 (6 bases). V was clipped by 0 bases and J by 2 bases, with 10 bases between them. Germline CDR1 SGHRS, CDR2 YFSETQ. The CDR3 has 15 amino acids. The CDR3 DNA is TGCGCCAGCAGCTTGGAGGGCGGGACCACAGATACGCAGTATTTT. Protein product: CASSLEGGTTDTQYF.

V usage is TRBV30 and J usage is TRBJ2-3, with D possibly matching TRBD1 (5 bases). There are 13 residues in the CDR3. CDR1 GTSNPN and CDR2 SVGIG come from the germline V gene (reference sequence). The V and J ends lost 2 bases and 3 bases respectively, with 9 bases between them. The CDR3 bases are TGTGCCTGGAGTCTCCGGACAACAGATACGCAGTATTTT. Amino acids: CAWSLRTTDTQYF. The whole variable domain, remainder taken from reference TRBV30 and TRBJ2-3, is SQTIHQWPATLVQPVGSPLSLECTVEGTSNPNLYWYRQAAGRGLQLLFYSVGIGQISSEVPQNLSASRPQDRQFILSSKKLLLSDSGFYLCAWSLRTTDTQYFGPGTRLTVL.

The chain couples TRBV28 to TRBJ2-5, with unresolved D. The closer fit of TRBJ2-7 to the DNA end suggests the J call may be wrong. This CDR3 spans 12 amino acids. CDR1 MDHEN and CDR2 SYDVKM come from the germline V gene. The CDR3 sequence: CASSFPVAEQYF. The CDR3 bases are TGTGCCAGCAGTTTCCCCGTCGCCGAGCAGTACTTC.

The chain joins TRBV9 to TRBJ1-5, with 8 bases aligning to TRBD1. V dropped 3 bases and J dropped 4; count of bases not matched to a gene: 9. Germline-derived CDR1 and CDR2 are SGDLS and YYNGEE. The CDR3 length is 16 residues. This CDR3 reads CASSAGQGGLNQPQHF. DNA of the CDR3: TGTGCCAGCAGCGCCGGACAGGGTGGCTTGAATCAGCCCCAGCATTTT.

This clone was counted a few times. The chain employs TRBV30 and TRBJ1-2; D is uncertain. The germline V gene has CDR1 GTSNPN and CDR2 SVGIG (reference sequence). V lost 8 bases and J lost 1, with 11 bases in between. The CDR3 has 12 amino acids. In DNA form, the CDR3 reads TGTGCCGCCGGACGGGGTAACTATGGCTACACCTTC. The encoded protein is CAAGRGNYGYTF. The full variable domain, its missing parts supplied by reference TRBV30 and TRBJ1-2, is SQTIHQWPATLVQPVGSPLSLECTVEGTSNPNLYWYRQAAGRGLQLLFYSVGIGQISSEVPQNLSASRPQDRQFILSSKKLLLSDSGFYLCAAGRGNYGYTFGSGTRLTVV.

This clone was recorded only once. V is TRBV15 and J is TRBJ2-5, with a possible D match to TRBD2 (6 bases). The CDR3 has 15 residues. V was clipped by 1 base and J by 2 bases, with 11 bases between them. Germline loops: CDR1 LNHNV, CDR2 YYDKDF (reference sequence). CDR3 bases: TGTGCCACCAGCAGAGTGGGGGGAGTACAAGAGACCCAGTACTTC. Amino acids: CATSRVGGVQETQYF.

The chain has TRBV7-9 and TRBJ1-2; TRBD1 might be the D (6 bases). The germline gives CDR1 SEHNR, CDR2 FQNEAQ (reference sequence). The CDR3 has 14 residues. The germline V and J ends were trimmed by 4 bases and 4 bases, with 13 bases remaining between them. The CDR3 is CASSSLTGPYGYTF. The CDR3, as DNA: TGTGCCAGCAGCTCGTTGACAGGCCCCTATGGCTACACCTTC.

This clone was observed once. The rearrangement joins TRBV7-8 to TRBJ2-5, with a weak D call TRBD2 (6 bases). The CDR3 is 13 amino acids. Trimming removed 5 bases at V and 9 bases at J, with 16 bases between. Germline values: CDR1 SGHVS, CDR2 FQNEAQ. CDR3 amino acids: CASSPTGWEAQYF. CDR3 nucleotide sequence: TGTGCCAGCAGCCCCACCGGGTGGGAGGCCCAGTACTTC. The full variable domain, with the rest looked up from reference TRBV7-8 and TRBJ2-5, is GAGVSQSPRYKVAKRGQDVALRCDPISGHVSLFWYQQALGQGPEFLTYFQNEAQLDKSGLPSDRFFAERPEGSVSTLKIQRTQQEDSAVYLCASSPTGWEAQYFGPGTRLLVL.

This rearrangement joins TRBV6-1 to TRBJ1-5; no clear D. Germline CDR1 MNHNS, CDR2 SASEGT. Trimming pared 5 bases from V and 0 bases from J, leaving 11 bases between. The CDR3 has 15 residues. This CDR3 reads CASSQVPISNQPQHF. The CDR3 nucleotides read TGTGCCAGCAGTCAGGTCCCCATTAGCAATCAGCCCCAGCATTTT.

This CDR3 is CASSLAGMNYEQYF. The CDR3 region has the DNA TGCGCCAGCAGCTTGGCCGGGATGAACTACGAGCAGTACTTC. The chain recombines TRBV5-1 with TRBJ2-7; a weak D match, TRBD2 (5 bases). The CDR3 is 14 amino acids. CDR1 SGHRS and CDR2 YFSETQ come from the germline V gene. Trimming stripped 0 bases from V and 3 bases from J, with 10 bases between.

V is TRBV4-2 and J is TRBJ2-5; 7 nucleotides match TRBD2. The V gene's germline CDR1 is LGHNA and CDR2 YNFKEQ. The CDR3 runs to 15 residues. Losses at the gene ends were 6 bases for V and 5 bases for J; bases not matched to a gene: 12. CDR3 loop: CASSKRWTGGETQYF. CDR3 sequence (DNA): TGTGCCAGCAGTAAAAGGTGGACCGGGGGGGAGACCCAGTACTTC.